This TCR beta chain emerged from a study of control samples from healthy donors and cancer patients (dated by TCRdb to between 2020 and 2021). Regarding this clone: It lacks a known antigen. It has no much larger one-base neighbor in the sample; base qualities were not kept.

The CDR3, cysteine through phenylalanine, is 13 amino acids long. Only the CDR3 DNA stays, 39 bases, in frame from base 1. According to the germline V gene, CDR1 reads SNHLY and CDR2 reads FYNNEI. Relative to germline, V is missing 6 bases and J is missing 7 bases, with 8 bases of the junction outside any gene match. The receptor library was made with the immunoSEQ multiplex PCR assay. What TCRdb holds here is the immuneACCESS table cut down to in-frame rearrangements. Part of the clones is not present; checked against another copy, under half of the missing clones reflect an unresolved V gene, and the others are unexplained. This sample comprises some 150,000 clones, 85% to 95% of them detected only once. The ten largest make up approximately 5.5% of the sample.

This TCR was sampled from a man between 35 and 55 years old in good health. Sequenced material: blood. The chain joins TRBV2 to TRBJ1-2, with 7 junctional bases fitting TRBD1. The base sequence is TGTGCCAGCAGCATGACAGGGAAGGCTGGCTACACCTTC. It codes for CASSMTGKAGYTF.